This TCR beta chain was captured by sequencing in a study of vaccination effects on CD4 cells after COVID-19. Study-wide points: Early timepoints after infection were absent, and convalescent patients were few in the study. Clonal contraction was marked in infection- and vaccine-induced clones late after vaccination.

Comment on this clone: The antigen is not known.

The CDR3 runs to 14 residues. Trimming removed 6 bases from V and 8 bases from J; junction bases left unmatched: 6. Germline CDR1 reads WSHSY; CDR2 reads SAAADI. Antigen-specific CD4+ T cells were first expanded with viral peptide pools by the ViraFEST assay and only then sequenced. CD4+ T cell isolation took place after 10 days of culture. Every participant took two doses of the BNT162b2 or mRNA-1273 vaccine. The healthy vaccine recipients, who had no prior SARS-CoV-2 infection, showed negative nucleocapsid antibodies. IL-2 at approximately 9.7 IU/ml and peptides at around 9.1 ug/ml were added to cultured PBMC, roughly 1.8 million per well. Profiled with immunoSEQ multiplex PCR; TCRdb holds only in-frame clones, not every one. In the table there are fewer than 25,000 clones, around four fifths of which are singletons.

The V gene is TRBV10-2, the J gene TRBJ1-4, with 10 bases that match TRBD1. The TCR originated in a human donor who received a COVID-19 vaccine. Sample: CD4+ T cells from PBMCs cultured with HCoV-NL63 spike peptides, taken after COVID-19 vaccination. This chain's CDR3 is CASSRGQGEEKLFF. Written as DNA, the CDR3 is TGCGCCAGCAGCCGCGGACAGGGGGAGGAAAAACTGTTTTTT.